This is a list of T cell receptor beta chains from one sample in a study of cytomegalovirus exposure and HLA in healthy donors. Only in-frame clones appear in the TCRdb table, and some are missing; sequencing was by immunoSEQ multiplex PCR. The sample includes approximately 190,000 clones, 75% to 90% seen only once; the top ten take about 0.78%. The specimen was PBMCs. All receptors come from a woman aged 18-29 years in good health and CMV-seronegative. Both conserved end residues are part of each CDR3. D genes are given only for firm matches. The size entry is marked missing in some rows and otherwise reads once, few, many or a size class.

v_call,j_call,d_call,clone_size,cdr3_nt,cdr3_aa
TRBV4-1,TRBJ1-2,TRBD1,once,TGCGCCAGCAGCCCGCCGGACAGGTCTAACTATGGCTACACCTTC,CASSPPDRSNYGYTF
TRBV6-1,TRBJ2-7,.,few,TGTGCCAGCAGTGAAGCAGGGGGACGGGCAATCAGGGGGCAGTACTTC,CASSEAGGRAIRGQYF
TRBV6-5,TRBJ2-7,TRBD1,.,TGTGCCAGCAGTACTTGGGACAGTTCCTACGAGCAGTACTTC,CASSTWDSSYEQYF
TRBV16,TRBJ2-7,TRBD1,few,TGTGCCAGCAGCGCCAGGGACAGCTCCTACGAGCAGTACTTC,CASSARDSSYEQYF
TRBV7-8,TRBJ2-1,TRBD2,once,TGTGCCAGCAGCAGTGAGCGGGACTTTTACAATGAGCAGTTCTTC,CASSSERDFYNEQFF
TRBV29-1,TRBJ2-7,.,.,TGCAGCGCCCAGAGGGGGTGGGAGCAGTACTTC,CSAQRGWEQYF
TRBV11-2,TRBJ2-2,TRBD1,.,TGTGCCAGCAGCCCAAGAGGGGGCTGGACCGGGGAGCTGTTTTTT,CASSPRGGWTGELFF
TRBV7-8,TRBJ1-1,.,.,TGTGCCAGCAGCCTAGTCCCCGTGAACACTGAAGCTTTCTTT,CASSLVPVNTEAFF
TRBV9,TRBJ2-5,.,.,TGTGCCAGCAGTATGGGCCAGGGCCTCAGTACCCAGTACTTC,CASSMGQGLSTQYF
TRBV4-2,TRBJ2-2,TRBD2,.,TGTGCCAGCAGCCAAGATCTAGCGGGCCTCGGGGAGCTGTTTTTT,CASSQDLAGLGELFF
TRBV28,TRBJ2-7,.,.,TGTGCCAGCAGTAGGACTGGCTACGAGCAGTACTTC,CASSRTGYEQYF